A single sample gave rise to the 32 T cell receptor beta chains below, sequenced in a study of blood T cell repertoires in COVID-19. Sequencing was performed with immunoSEQ multiplex PCR; in TCRdb, only in-frame clones are kept and a portion is missing. The sample holds roughly 450,000 clones, about nine tenths seen once. Specimen: PBMCs or T cells enriched from blood (not recorded which). These TCRs come from a man between 18 and 29 years old who had recovered from COVID-19.

The rearrangement uses TRBV2 and TRBJ1-5; a possible D gene is TRBD1 (5 bases). The germline V and J ends were trimmed by 6 bases and 6 bases, with 12 bases remaining between them. CDR1 is SNHLY and CDR2 is FYNNEI in the germline V gene. The CDR3 has 13 amino acids. This CDR3 is CASRNPGIQPQHF. DNA for the CDR3: TGTGCCAGCAGAAATCCAGGGATTCAGCCCCAGCATTTT.

V is TRBV4-2 and J is TRBJ2-1; 9 bases agree with TRBD2. The CDR3 spans 15 residues. Germline trimming cut 5 bases from V and 4 bases from J; bases unmatched to any gene: 6. CDR1 and CDR2 (germline): LGHNA, YNFKEQ. CDR3 sequence: CASSYRLAEYNEQFF. The CDR3 DNA reads as TGTGCCAGCAGCTACCGACTAGCGGAGTACAATGAGCAGTTCTTC.

The chain links TRBV12-1 to TRBJ2-1; the D segment call TRBD2 is taken from the table without a DNA check. TRBV12-1 constitutes a pseudogene. The CDR3 is 15 amino acids. CDR3 in amino acids: CASSFGGLSYNEQFF. In DNA form, the CDR3 reads TGTGCCAGCAGCTTTGGGGGACTGTCCTACAATGAGCAGTTCTTC.

This clone was recorded at least ten times. The rearrangement links TRBV5-1 to TRBJ1-1; D remains ambiguous. V was trimmed by 0 bases and J by 3 bases, leaving 6 bases between them. CDR1 is SGHRS and CDR2 is YFSETQ in the germline V gene. This CDR3 is built from 13 residues. CDR3 bases: TGCGCCAGCAGCTTGGAACTGTACACTGAAGCTTTCTTT. Amino acids: CASSLELYTEAFF.

The rearrangement links TRBV5-5 to TRBJ2-5, with 8 positions matching TRBD2. CDR1 SGHKS and CDR2 YYEKEE come from the germline V gene (reference sequence). This CDR3 contains 16 residues. V lost 2 bases, J lost 5 bases, and 11 bases stayed unmatched. The CDR3 loop reads CASSLLASGSGETQYF. CDR3 in DNA: TGTGCCAGCAGCTTATTGGCCAGCGGGAGCGGGGAGACCCAGTACTTC.

On this clone itself: The sample holds other DNA sequences that translate to the same CDR3. The chain is built from TRBV27 and TRBJ1-5; 7 bases match TRBD1. The CDR3 totals 13 residues. Germline CDR1 is MNHEY and CDR2 is SMNVEV (reference sequence). With 8 bases clipped from V and 4 bases from J, the junction kept 5 bases outside the gene matches. CDR3 coding DNA: TGTGCCAGCCGACAGGGCGGTAATCAGCCCCAGCATTTT. It codes for CASRQGGNQPQHF.

This clone was picked up a small number of times. The CDR3 DNA reads as TGTGCCAGCAGTCGGGGACAGGGGGTAGGTCAGCCCCAGCATTTT. Amino acid sequence: CASSRGQGVGQPQHF. The J gene is TRBJ1-5, the V gene TRBV6-5, with 11 bases aligning to TRBD1. In germline, CDR1 is MNHEY, CDR2 SVGAGI. Losses at the gene ends were 5 bases for V and 6 bases for J; bases not matched to a gene: 6. The CDR3 is made up of 15 amino acids.

CDR3 protein: CASSLLLAEQFF. CDR3 DNA sequence: TGTGCCAGCAGCTTATTGTTAGCGGAGCAGTTCTTC. The J gene is TRBJ2-1, the V gene TRBV7-8; D might be TRBD2 (5 bases). Trimming removed 2 bases at V and 10 bases at J, with 9 bases between. The germline CDR1 and CDR2 sequences are SGHVS and FQNEAQ. The CDR3 spans 12 residues.

This clone was seen more than once but under ten times. The CDR3 loop is CASSYTNRKANTGELFF. In DNA, the CDR3 is TGTGCCAGCAGTTACACTAACAGGAAGGCAAACACCGGGGAGCTGTTTTTT. The chain couples TRBV6-2 or TRBV6-3 to TRBJ2-2; weak D call: TRBD1 (5 bases). The V gene lost 2 bases and the J gene lost 2 bases, with 15 bases spanning the gap. The germline gives CDR1 MNHEY, CDR2 SVGEGT. The CDR3 has 17 amino acids.

The chain carries TRBV30 and TRBJ1-6, with unresolved D. Germline CDR1 and CDR2: GTSNPN and SVGIG (reference sequence). V lost 2 bases and J lost 3, with 8 bases in between. The CDR3 consists of 14 residues. The CDR3 coding sequence is TGTGCCTGGAGTCCGGGTGGCTATAATTCACCCCTCCACTTT. Amino acids: CAWSPGGYNSPLHF. Full variable domain (rest looked up from reference TRBV30 and TRBJ1-6): SQTIHQWPATLVQPVGSPLSLECTVEGTSNPNLYWYRQAAGRGLQLLFYSVGIGQISSEVPQNLSASRPQDRQFILSSKKLLLSDSGFYLCAWSPGGYNSPLHFGNGTRLTVT.

CDR3 protein: CASSRLGQSEDTQYF. CDR3 DNA: TGTGCCAGCAGCCGCCTGGGACAGTCTGAAGATACGCAGTATTTT. This chain joins TRBV28 and TRBJ2-3; 7 bases match TRBD1. CDR1 and CDR2 from the germline V gene are MDHEN and SYDVKM. This CDR3 spans 15 amino acids. V shed 6 bases and J 5 bases; nucleotides not matched to a gene: 11.

This clone has only a few counts. The rearrangement uses TRBV5-1 and TRBJ2-1, with 10 positions matching TRBD1. The trim removed 1 base at V and 7 bases at J, leaving 11 bases unmatched. CDR1 SGHRS and CDR2 YFSETQ come from the germline V gene. The CDR3 runs 17 residues. The CDR3 coding sequence is TGCGCCAGCAGCTTGCGCTCGGTGGGACAGGGGAATAATGAGCAGTTCTTC. Its translation is CASSLRSVGQGNNEQFF.

The chain's CDR3 is CSVGDSYYGYTF. The CDR3 DNA follows: TGCAGCGTTGGGGACAGCTACTATGGCTACACCTTC. The chain couples TRBV29-1 to TRBJ1-2; 7 bases align to TRBD1. Germline V gives CDR1 SQVTM, CDR2 ANQGSEA. The CDR3 is made up of 12 amino acids. V gave up 4 bases and J gave up 3 bases; unmatched junction bases: 2. Using reference TRBV29-1 and TRBJ1-2 for the parts outside the CDR3, the full variable domain is SAVISQKPSRDICQRGTSLTIQCQVDSQVTMMFWYRQQPGQSLTLIATANQGSEATYESGFVIDKFPISRPNLTFSTLTVSNMSPEDSSIYLCSVGDSYYGYTFGSGTRLTVV.

The chain couples TRBV2 to TRBJ2-7, with TRBD2 identical over 9 bases. This CDR3 contains 16 residues. Per the germline V gene, CDR1 is SNHLY and CDR2 is FYNNEI. J lost 4 bases, V lost 5 bases, and 12 bases had no gene match. CDR3 DNA sequence: TGTGCCAGCAGTCCACGCGGTAGCGGGAGTAGGTACGAGCAGTACTTC. Translation: CASSPRGSGSRYEQYF.

V gene TRBV13 combines with J gene TRBJ1-1, with TRBD1 as a possible D gene (6 bases). Germline assignment: CDR1 PRHDT and CDR2 FYEKMQ (reference sequence). The CDR3 extends over 17 amino acids. The V gene lost 5 bases and the J gene lost 0 bases, with 19 bases spanning the gap. In DNA form, the CDR3 reads TGTGCCAGCAGCCCACAAGGGGGAAGGGGTATGAACACTGAAGCTTTCTTT. Its protein product is CASSPQGGRGMNTEAFF.

The chain combines TRBV7-9 with TRBJ1-3; no reliable D call. Germline CDR1 reads SEHNR; CDR2 reads FQNEAQ (reference sequence). The V gene lost 5 bases and the J gene lost 2 bases, with 7 bases spanning the gap. The CDR3 contains 13 residues. Here the CDR3 reads CASSPGAGNTIYF. CDR3 bases: TGTGCCAGCAGCCCGGGTGCTGGAAACACCATATATTTT. Looking up the rest from reference TRBV7-9 and TRBJ1-3 gives the full variable domain: DTGVSQNPRHKITKRGQNVTFRCDPISEHNRLYWYRQTLGQGPEFLTYFQNEAQLEKSRLLSDRFSAERPKGSFSTLEIQRTEQGDSAMYLCASSPGAGNTIYFGEGSWLTVV.

The rearrangement joins TRBV29-1 to TRBJ1-2; a weak D match, TRBD1 (5 bases). The CDR3 loop spans 12 amino acids. Germline CDR1 reads SQVTM; CDR2 reads ANQGSEA. V gave up 4 bases and J gave up 2 bases, with 8 bases separating them. CDR3 region: CSVAGHNYGYTF. Written as DNA, the CDR3 is TGCAGCGTTGCAGGGCACAACTATGGCTACACCTTC.

This rearrangement joins TRBV7-9 to TRBJ1-4, with D unclear. Deletions cut 3 bases from V and 6 bases from J, with 5 bases between. Germline V gives CDR1 SEHNR, CDR2 FQNEAQ (reference sequence). The CDR3 spans 12 residues. CDR3 sequence: CASSFFDEKLFF. CDR3 in DNA: TGTGCCAGCAGCTTCTTCGATGAAAAACTGTTTTTT.

This clone was seen a single time. The chain has TRBV3-1 (or the pseudogene TRBV3-2) and TRBJ1-2; possibly TRBD1 for D (6 bases). Trimming stripped 1 base from V and 2 bases from J, with 11 bases between. Germline V gene lookup returns CDR1 LGHDT and CDR2 YNNKEL (reference sequence). The CDR3 spans 15 residues. CDR3 coding DNA: TGTGCCAGCAGCCAAGTGGTACAGGGCAACTATGGCTACACCTTC. It translates to CASSQVVQGNYGYTF.

The J gene is TRBJ2-7, the V gene TRBV29-1; tentative D call: TRBD2 (6 bases). Trimming left V 0 bases short and J 3 bases short, with 12 bases between. Germline CDR1 and CDR2: SQVTM and ANQGSEA. This CDR3 spans 14 amino acids. The CDR3 region is CSVEDRGRGYEQYF. In nucleotides, the CDR3 is TGCAGCGTTGAAGATCGGGGGAGAGGCTACGAGCAGTACTTC.

The table lists this clone with a few counts. The rearrangement joins TRBV6-2 or TRBV6-3 to TRBJ2-7, with D uncertain. In germline, CDR1 is MNHEY, CDR2 SVGEGT. V was clipped by 0 bases and J by 4 bases, with 7 bases between them. The CDR3 is 13 residues long. CDR3 loop: CASSYSLLYEQYF. The CDR3 DNA is TGTGCCAGCAGTTACTCACTTTTATACGAGCAGTACTTC.

CDR3 bases: TGTGCCAGCAGCCAAGATAGAGGAGGTCCCATGAACACTGAAGCTTTCTTT. Its protein is CASSQDRGGPMNTEAFF. This chain uses TRBV3-1 (or the pseudogene TRBV3-2) with TRBJ1-1; no clear D gene. The CDR3 is 17 amino acids. The germline gives CDR1 LGHDT, CDR2 YNNKEL (reference sequence). With 0 bases removed from V and 0 bases from J, the gap between germline ends came to 14 bases.

This clone showed up just a few times. A read error may produce the germline difference seen at one junction end. The J gene is TRBJ1-5, the V gene TRBV28; D not resolved. Germline V gene lookup returns CDR1 MDHEN and CDR2 SYDVKM. The length of the CDR3 is 15 residues. Here the CDR3 reads CASTRDLTFTQSQHF. The CDR3 region has the DNA TGTGCCAGCACCCGGGATCTGACATTCACTCAGTCCCAGCATTTT.

V is TRBV27 and J is TRBJ2-1; D might be TRBD2 (5 bases). The CDR3 spans 16 residues. Trimming took 2 bases from V and 5 from J, leaving 16 bases between them. Germline assignment: CDR1 MNHEY and CDR2 SMNVEV (reference sequence). CDR3 DNA sequence: TGTGCCAGCAGTTTAAGGTCCAGCGGAATTAACAATGAGCAGTTCTTC. Translated, it gives CASSLRSSGINNEQFF.

This clone was detected many times. The genes are TRBV28 and TRBJ2-4; tentatively, D is TRBD2 (7 bases). The CDR3 loop spans 18 amino acids. Between the trimmed V and J ends, which lost 7 bases and 1 base, there was a span of 23 bases. The germline V gene has CDR1 MDHEN and CDR2 SYDVKM. The CDR3 protein is CASKIRGTKGVAKNIQYF. The CDR3 DNA reads as TGTGCCAGCAAGATTAGGGGGACTAAAGGGGTGGCCAAAAACATTCAGTACTTC.

The gene calls are TRBV9 and TRBJ2-3; possible D gene TRBD2, 6 bases. CDR1 and CDR2 from the germline V gene are SGDLS and YYNGEE. Between the trimmed V and J ends, which lost 9 bases and 0 bases, there was a span of 17 bases. The length of the CDR3 is 15 residues. The CDR3 protein is CATSPGLRSTDTQYF. CDR3 in DNA: TGTGCCACCTCGCCCGGACTACGCAGCACAGATACGCAGTATTTT. The full variable domain, in which reference TRBV9 and TRBJ2-3 provide the parts outside the CDR3, is DSGVTQTPKHLITATGQRVTLRCSPRSGDLSVYWYQQSLDQGLQFLIQYYNGEERAKGNILERFSAQQFPDLHSELNLSSLELGDSALYFCATSPGLRSTDTQYFGPGTRLTVL.

Comment on this clone: This CDR3 is also generated by other DNA sequences in the sample. The CDR3, as DNA: TGCGCCAGCAGCTCGAGGCAGGGAGGGAACACTGAAGCTTTCTTT. Translating gives CASSSRQGGNTEAFF. The chain combines TRBV5-1 with TRBJ1-1; TRBD1 is a possible D gene (5 bases). CDR3 length: 15 amino acids. Germline CDR1 is SGHRS and CDR2 is YFSETQ. V gave up 3 bases and J gave up 1 base, with 13 bases separating them.

The rearrangement joins TRBV14 to TRBJ2-1; 7 bases line up with TRBD2. J was trimmed by 6 bases and V by 2 bases; bases with no gene match: 10. The length of the CDR3 is 16 residues. Germline CDR1 reads SGHDN; CDR2 reads FVKESK. This chain's CDR3 is CASSQKRGLRGNEQFF. For the CDR3, the DNA is TGTGCCAGCAGCCAAAAGCGGGGTCTCCGAGGCAATGAGCAGTTCTTC.

This chain joins TRBV5-4 and TRBJ2-3; TRBD2 might be the D (6 bases). In germline, CDR1 is SGHNT, CDR2 YYREEE (reference sequence). The CDR3 runs 16 residues. Between the trimmed V and J ends, which lost 4 bases and 1 base, there was a span of 16 bases. The CDR3 loop reads CASSPSRGVGTDTQYF. The CDR3 DNA reads as TGTGCCAGCAGCCCCTCTCGCGGGGTCGGCACAGATACGCAGTATTTT.

V and J are TRBV15 and TRBJ1-6; D gene uncertain. This CDR3 is 12 amino acids long. V lost 3 bases and J 7 bases, leaving 4 bases between the germline ends. Germline V gene sequence: CDR1 LNHNV, CDR2 YYDKDF (reference sequence). The CDR3 DNA reads as TGTGCCACCAGCAGTGAGAATTCACCCCTCCACTTT. Its translation: CATSSENSPLHF.

The CDR3 DNA follows: TGTGCCTGGAGTGCGGGAAATCAGCCCCAGCATTTT. This encodes CAWSAGNQPQHF. The V and J genes are TRBV30 and TRBJ1-5; D gene uncertain. Trimming stripped 1 base from V and 4 bases from J, with 5 bases between. CDR3 length: 12 residues. Germline CDR1 is GTSNPN and CDR2 is SVGIG (reference sequence).

V usage is TRBV30 and J usage is TRBJ1-2; D might be TRBD1 (5 bases). V lost 3 bases and J 2 bases, leaving 10 bases between the germline ends. CDR1 is GTSNPN and CDR2 is SVGIG in the germline V gene (reference sequence). This CDR3 is 13 amino acids long. CDR3 sequence reads: CAWSPTGNYGYTF. CDR3 coding DNA: TGTGCCTGGAGCCCAACAGGAAACTATGGCTACACCTTC.